The rows below give T cell receptor beta chains drawn from one sample of a study of T cell responses to AZD1222 COVID-19 vaccine. Assay used: immunoSEQ multiplex PCR; TCRdb lists only in-frame clones, some missing. The data contain around 210,000 clones, around 94% of them seen just once; the ten biggest clones take up approximately 1.7%. The input for sequencing was peripheral blood, taken 28 days after the second dose of the MenACWY control vaccine. Every receptor here comes from an adult who received the MenACWY meningococcal vaccine as a control. The conserved cysteine and the conserved F or W are not part of the CDR3 here.

j_call v_call cdr3_aa
TRBJ2-7 TRBV7-2 ASSPMRGTSKPYEQY
TRBJ1-2 TRBV5-6 ASSRDRLTYGYT
TRBJ2-5 TRBV7-2 ASSSGRTSGGWETQY
TRBJ1-6 TRBV28 ASSQGQGYNSPLH
TRBJ1-5 TRBV19 ASSIGGFNQPQH
TRBJ2-2 TRBV11-1 ASSLWENTGELF
TRBJ2-1 TRBV28 ASSLTWDEQF
TRBJ2-2 TRBV13 ASSLRANTGELF
TRBJ2-7 TRBV28 ASSWAGPSYEQY
TRBJ1-1 TRBV27 ASRPPGQVNTEAF
TRBJ1-1 TRBV6-6 ASSYSVGYTEAF
TRBJ1-6 TRBV27 ASSSRPSQGFDSPLH
TRBJ2-1 TRBV6-5 ASSYSRGGPHNEQF
TRBJ2-2 TRBV19 ASDSNTGELF
TRBJ2-5 TRBV6-2/TRBV6-3 ASSPGLTIETQY
TRBJ1-1 TRBV3-1/TRBV3-2 ASSRGTGDEAF
TRBJ2-7 TRBV29-1 SVGTRASYEQY
TRBJ2-2 TRBV28 ASSPVRTGGLAGELF
TRBJ2-7 TRBV4-3 ASSQELVGGYEQY
TRBJ2-7 TRBV5-5 ASSWGAGRIYEQY
TRBJ2-7 TRBV9 ASSVDAGGSYEQY
TRBJ2-1 TRBV28 ATRLAGGNEQF
TRBJ2-7 TRBV6-5 ASSYSRSYEQY
TRBJ2-7 TRBV7-9 ASSLELEQY
TRBJ2-7 TRBV7-9 ASSSSAGYEQY
TRBJ1-2 TRBV3-1/TRBV3-2 ASSQAKGYT
TRBJ2-1 TRBV6-4 ASSRTETNEQF
TRBJ1-4 TRBV5-1 ASSRGGRSDEKLF
TRBJ1-4 TRBV7-9 ASSVLGGAGEKLF
TRBJ1-5 TRBV2 ASSEGRGRVQPQH
TRBJ1-3 TRBV6-5 ASSYSRTGANTIY
TRBJ2-2 TRBV7-2 ASNGRGPNTGELF
TRBJ1-4 TRBV7-2 ASSPTVGGPGNHEKLF
TRBJ1-2 TRBV30 AWTPRGQGMRGYT
TRBJ2-1 TRBV30 AWSTGTGASNEQF
TRBJ1-6 TRBV10-2 ATAGSSTGFSLH
TRBJ2-5 TRBV5-1 ASSLERTRLQY
TRBJ2-1 TRBV24-1 ATSDTDRDNEQF
TRBJ1-2 TRBV7-2 ASSLATAAYGYT
TRBJ1-2 TRBV13 ASSLGGQLLYGYT
TRBJ2-7 TRBV7-6 ASSLEGQTEQY
TRBJ2-5 TRBV12-3/TRBV12-4 ASSSRPVETQY
TRBJ2-3 TRBV27 ASSLLVTGPTDTQY